This T cell receptor beta chain was sequenced in a study of blood T cell repertoires in COVID-19. Whole-study context: PBMCs, B-cell-depleted T cells, or T cells provided the cDNA or gDNA that made up the material.

Germline CDR1 LNHDA, CDR2 SQIVND (reference sequence). V lost 5 bases to trimming and J lost 5 bases; unmatched junction nucleotides: 12. This CDR3 has 16 residues. TCRdb's table, derived via immunoSEQ multiplex PCR, lists solely in-frame clones and lacks some. The profile shows fewer than 350,000 clones, around 88% of them singletons. Sequenced sample: peripheral blood. The V and J genes are TRBV19 and TRBJ2-5, with 9 bases matching TRBD2. The TCR sequence derives from a woman aged 25 to 39 who had recovered from COVID-19. The CDR3 bases are TGTGCCAGTAGTGCGACCGGGACTAGCTTTAGGGAGACCCAGTACTTC. Amino acid sequence: CASSATGTSFRETQYF.